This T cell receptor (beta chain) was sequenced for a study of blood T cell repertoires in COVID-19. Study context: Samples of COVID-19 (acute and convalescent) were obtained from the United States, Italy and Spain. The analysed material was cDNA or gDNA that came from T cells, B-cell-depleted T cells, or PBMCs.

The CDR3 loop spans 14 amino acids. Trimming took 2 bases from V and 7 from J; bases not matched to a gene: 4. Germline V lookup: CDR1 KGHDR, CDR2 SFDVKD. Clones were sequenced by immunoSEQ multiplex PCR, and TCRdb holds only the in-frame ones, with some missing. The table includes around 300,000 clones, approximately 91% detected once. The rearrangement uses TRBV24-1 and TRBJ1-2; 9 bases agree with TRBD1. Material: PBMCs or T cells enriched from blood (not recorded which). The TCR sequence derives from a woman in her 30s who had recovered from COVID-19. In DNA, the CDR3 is TGTGCCACCAGTGATTCGGGACAGGGTTTTGGCTACACCTTC. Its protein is CATSDSGQGFGYTF.